This TCR beta chain is drawn from a study of T cells in Graves' hyperthyroidism and ophthalmopathy. Each diagnosis was grounded in clinical symptoms, serum thyroxine and TRAb, thyroid ultrasound, and orbital computed tomography. This clonotype has at least ten counts. Germline loops: CDR1 KGHDR, CDR2 SFDVKD. The CDR3 runs 15 residues. Trimming removed 2 bases at V and 2 bases at J, with 12 bases between. RNA transcripts yielded amplified TCR beta CDR3 regions. In the first-round RT-PCR of the TCR CDR3, the HTBI primer set was used. TCRdb recomputed calls from the multiplex PCR reads with MiXCR, one row per CDR3 protein. The repertoire holds about 610,000 distinct CDR3 sequences, with 14% to 15% as singletons.

The material sequenced was blood. The chain couples TRBV24-1 to TRBJ2-7; weak D call: TRBD2 (6 bases). The receptor was isolated from a woman aged 40 to 50 with Graves' ophthalmopathy. The CDR3 reads CATSDSTGVTYEQYF. The CDR3 region has the DNA TGTGCCACCAGTGATTCAACGGGGGTTACCTACGAGCAGTACTTC.